This T cell receptor (beta chain) is drawn from a study of shared clonotypes between healthy human individuals. Study overall: Each donor's CD8 memory used one plate, CD8 naive two, each CD4 subset three.

Study-wide results and limits: Specimens sampled were limited to blood, with tissue repertoires likely differing. Of the naive CD4 clonotypes, approximately 5% were shared across several donors.

The assay was immunoSEQ multiplex PCR, and TCRdb's table has in-frame clones only and misses some. The table includes more than 2,000,000 clones, around 90% detected once. As for this clone: As yet, its antigen is unknown.

Trimming removed 0 bases at V and 4 bases at J, with 7 bases between. CDR1 SGHAT and CDR2 FQDESV come from the germline V gene (reference sequence). This CDR3 is 13 amino acids long. This clonotype was sampled from a man younger than 35 in good health. The material sequenced was naive CD4+ T cells sorted from blood. Documented subset: CD45RA+ positively selected. The chain joins TRBV11-1 to TRBJ2-7; D gene ambiguous. CDR3 loop: CASSLAPLYEQYF. The CDR3 bases are TGTGCCAGCAGCTTAGCGCCACTTTACGAGCAGTACTTC.